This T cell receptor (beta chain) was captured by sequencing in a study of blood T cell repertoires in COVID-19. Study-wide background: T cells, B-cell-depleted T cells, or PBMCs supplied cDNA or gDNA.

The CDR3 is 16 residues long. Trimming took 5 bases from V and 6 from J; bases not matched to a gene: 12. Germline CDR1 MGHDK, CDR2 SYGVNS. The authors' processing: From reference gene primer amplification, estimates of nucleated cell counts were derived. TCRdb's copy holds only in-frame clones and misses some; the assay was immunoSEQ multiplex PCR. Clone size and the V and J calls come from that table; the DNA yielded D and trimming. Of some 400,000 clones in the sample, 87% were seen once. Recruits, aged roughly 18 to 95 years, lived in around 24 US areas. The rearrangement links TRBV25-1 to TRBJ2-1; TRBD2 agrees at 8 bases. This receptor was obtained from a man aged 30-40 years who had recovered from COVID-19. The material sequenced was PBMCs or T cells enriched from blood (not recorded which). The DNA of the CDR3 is TGTGCCAGCAGTAAACATTCGGGGGGGTCGGGCAATGAGCAGTTCTTC. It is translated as CASSKHSGGSGNEQFF.